Listed below are T cell receptor beta chains from one sample, sequenced in a study of shared clonotypes between healthy human individuals. Only in-frame clones appear in the TCRdb table, and some are missing; sequencing was by immunoSEQ multiplex PCR. This table has some 500,000 clones, 95% to 96% appearing once. The sequencing input was naive CD4+ T cells sorted from blood. Every receptor here comes from a woman in her thirties in good health. Each CDR3 is given with its conserved first and last residue. A D gene is named only where the DNA matches it firmly. Not all rows give a size; the values are once, few, many and, for expanded clones, a class.

d_call j_call clone_size v_call cdr3_nt cdr3_aa
NA TRBJ1-3 NA TRBV19 TGTGCCAGTCGGATCAGCTCTGGAAACACCATATATTTT CASRISSGNTIYF
NA TRBJ2-3 NA TRBV27 TGTGCCAGCAGTTCGCACGCGCGGGTAGATACGCAGTATTTT CASSSHARVDTQYF
NA TRBJ2-2 NA TRBV2 TGTGCCAGCAGCTACCAGGACACCGGGGAGCTGTTTTTT CASSYQDTGELFF
TRBD1 TRBJ1-1 NA TRBV6-5 TGTGCCAGCAGCTCGGGACAGGGTAGCGGCACTGAAGCTTTCTTT CASSSGQGSGTEAFF
NA TRBJ2-1 NA TRBV11-2 TGTGCCAGCAGTTGGGCGGACAGTCCTTACAATGAGCAGTTCTTC CASSWADSPYNEQFF
NA TRBJ1-4 NA TRBV7-9 TGTGCCAGCAGCCCCCCGGATGAAAAACTGTTTTTT CASSPPDEKLFF
TRBD2 TRBJ2-1 NA TRBV19 TGTGCCAGTAGCAGACTAGCGGGAGATTTGTACAATGAGCAGTTCTTC CASSRLAGDLYNEQFF
NA TRBJ2-7 NA TRBV6-1 TGTGCCAGCAGTCTCTGGGACACCGGCTCCTACGAGCAGTACTTC CASSLWDTGSYEQYF
TRBD1 TRBJ2-6 NA TRBV2 TGTGCCAGCAGGGGGACAGGGGGCTTTGGGGCCAACGTCCTGACTTTC CASRGTGGFGANVLTF
TRBD2 TRBJ2-7 NA TRBV28 TGTGCCAGCAGTTACCTCCCCGGGACTAGTCTCCACGAGCAGTACTTC CASSYLPGTSLHEQYF
NA TRBJ2-1 NA TRBV9 TGTGCCAGCAGCGTAGCGGGTCAGGGGGGATACAATGAGCAGTTCTTC CASSVAGQGGYNEQFF
NA TRBJ2-7 NA TRBV25-1 TGTGCCAGCAGTGTGGGGGCGACCGGAGCCTACGAGCAGTACTTC CASSVGATGAYEQYF
NA TRBJ2-3 NA TRBV11-3 TGTGCCAGCAGCACCACAGGCACGGATACGCAGTATTTT CASSTTGTDTQYF
NA TRBJ1-3 NA TRBV9 TGTGCCAGCAGCGTAGACGCAGGGCGAAACACCATATATTTT CASSVDAGRNTIYF
NA TRBJ2-1 NA TRBV7-3 TGTGCCAGCAGCGTCAGTAGGGGGGATGAGCAGTTCTTC CASSVSRGDEQFF
TRBD1 TRBJ1-5 once TRBV6-5 TGTGCCAGCAGTTTGGACAGGCTTGATCAGCCCCAGCATTTT CASSLDRLDQPQHF
NA TRBJ1-4 NA TRBV5-1 TGCGCCAGCAGCTTGGTGCCGGGAATGGAAAAACTGTTTTTT CASSLVPGMEKLFF
TRBD1 TRBJ1-1 NA TRBV5-1 TGCGCCAGCAAGGGACAGGACCTCTACACTGAAGCTTTCTTT CASKGQDLYTEAFF
NA TRBJ2-7 once TRBV10-1 TGCGCCAGCAGTGAGTCAGGGTGGGGGCAATTTGGGGAGCAGTACTTC CASSESGWGQFGEQYF
TRBD1 TRBJ1-5 NA TRBV19 TGTGCCAGTAGCCCCCCCGGGACAGGGGATGGTCAGCCCCAGCATTTT CASSPPGTGDGQPQHF
NA TRBJ2-7 NA TRBV7-2 TGTGCCAGCAGCAAAAGACTACCCGGATTTCTTAACTACGAGCAGTACTTC CASSKRLPGFLNYEQYF
NA TRBJ1-1 NA TRBV7-3 TGTGCCAGCAGCAACCGCCAGAACACTGAAGCTTTCTTT CASSNRQNTEAFF
NA TRBJ2-1 NA TRBV19 TGTGCCAGTAGTATTACAGCCCCCTACAATGAGCAGTTCTTC CASSITAPYNEQFF
TRBD1 TRBJ2-7 NA TRBV29-1 TGCAGCGTTGGGGACAGGGAGATCCACGAGCAGTACTTC CSVGDREIHEQYF
NA TRBJ2-2 NA TRBV5-1 TGCGCCAGCAGCTTGGGGTACGGGGAGCTGTTTTTT CASSLGYGELFF
NA TRBJ2-2 NA TRBV6-5 TGTGCCAGCAGTGTGGGGCAGGGGAACACCGGGGAGCTGTTTTTT CASSVGQGNTGELFF
TRBD1 TRBJ1-3 few TRBV5-1 TGCGCCAGCAGCTTGGAGGGACAGAGAAACACCATATATTTT CASSLEGQRNTIYF
TRBD1 TRBJ2-7 NA TRBV5-6 TGTGCCAGCAGCTTTGACCGGGACAGGGGGCCCTACGAGCAGTACTTC CASSFDRDRGPYEQYF
NA TRBJ2-1 NA TRBV27 TGTGCCAGCAGATTGATCGGTAACAATGAGCAGTTCTTC CASRLIGNNEQFF
NA TRBJ1-6 NA TRBV4-2 TGTGCCAGCAGCCAAGGAGATTCACCCCTCCACTTT CASSQGDSPLHF
TRBD1 TRBJ1-2 NA TRBV11-2 TGTGCCAGCAGCTTGGGACAGTCGGTTACCTATGGCTACACCTTC CASSLGQSVTYGYTF
TRBD1 TRBJ2-5 NA TRBV5-3 TGTGCCAGAAGCAGACAGGGCGGCGAGACCCAGTACTTC CARSRQGGETQYF
NA TRBJ1-2 NA TRBV6-5 TGTGCCAGCAGTTACGGGCAGGGTCTCGGCTACACCTTC CASSYGQGLGYTF
TRBD1 TRBJ2-7 NA TRBV28 TGTGCCAGCAGTTACCTCGGACAGGCCTTCTACGAGCAGTACTTC CASSYLGQAFYEQYF
NA TRBJ2-7 NA TRBV5-4 TGTGCCAGCAGCGTCCTTGGCTATGCCTACGAGCAGTACTTC CASSVLGYAYEQYF
NA TRBJ1-1 NA TRBV7-8 TGTGCCAGCAGCTTATCTGGTTTTGACACTGAAGCTTTCTTT CASSLSGFDTEAFF
NA TRBJ1-4 NA TRBV6-1 TGTGCCAGCAGTGAAGCGAGCGCCGACAGCCACTTTTTGTATGAGGTTGCGGAAAAACTGTTTTTT CASSEASADSHFLYEVAEKLFF
NA TRBJ2-7 NA TRBV6-5 TGTGCCAGCAGCCTGGACAGCCTATGGCACGAGCAGTACTTC CASSLDSLWHEQYF
TRBD2 TRBJ2-3 NA TRBV27 TGTGCCAGCCAGGGGGGACTAGCGGGAAGTAAGTCTACGCAGTATTTT CASQGGLAGSKSTQYF
TRBD1 TRBJ1-2 NA TRBV28 TGTGCCAGCAGTCCCCCGGAGGGACAGGGCCTCTATGGCTACACCTTC CASSPPEGQGLYGYTF
TRBD2 TRBJ2-3 NA TRBV5-1 TGCGCCAGCAGCGCCTCCCTAGCGGGTGGGGGGGATACGCAGTATTTT CASSASLAGGGDTQYF
NA TRBJ2-5 NA TRBV18 TGTGCCAGCTCACCGGGACGGCACCAAGAGACCCAGTACTTC CASSPGRHQETQYF
NA TRBJ1-5 once TRBV5-1 TGCGCCAGCAGCTTGGGGGGTGCGGGGCGGTGGAGCAATCAGCCCCAGCATTTT CASSLGGAGRWSNQPQHF
TRBD1 TRBJ1-1 NA TRBV10-3 TGTGCCATCAGTGAGCCAGGGGGCGGAAGGTACACTGAAGCTTTCTTT CAISEPGGGRYTEAFF
TRBD1 TRBJ2-7 NA TRBV12-5 TGTGCTAGTGGTCCTCATTCCGGGACAGTCTCCTACGAGCAGTACTTC CASGPHSGTVSYEQYF
TRBD1 TRBJ2-3 NA TRBV28 TGTGCCAGCAGGACGGGACAGGGGGCAGATACGCAGTATTTT CASRTGQGADTQYF
TRBD2 TRBJ2-2 NA TRBV5-4 TGTGCCAGCAGCTTGCCAGGGTCTAGCGGAAACACCGGGGAGCTGTTTTTT CASSLPGSSGNTGELFF
NA TRBJ2-4 NA TRBV19 TGTGCCAGTAGTATTGCGGGATCCAAAAACATTCAGTACTTC CASSIAGSKNIQYF
TRBD1 TRBJ2-2 NA TRBV2 TGTGCCAGCAGTCGTACAGGGGGCGTGATCACCGGGGAGCTGTTTTTT CASSRTGGVITGELFF
NA TRBJ2-3 NA TRBV7-6 TGTGCCAGCAGCTTAGAAATTCGGGACACAGATACGCAGTATTTT CASSLEIRDTDTQYF
TRBD2 TRBJ2-1 NA TRBV11-3 TGTGCCAGCAGCTTAGAAGGCCGGCTAGCGGGAGGGTACAATGAGCAGTTCTTC CASSLEGRLAGGYNEQFF